The T cell receptor beta chain under discussion was sequenced for a study of blood T cells in healthy people across ages. Staff drew around 10 milliliters of peripheral blood from each donor. Per sample, extraction of total RNA gave at least 6 micrograms in every case. Comments on this clonotype: Its antigen is currently unknown. A much bigger clone sits one base away, suggesting this may be a read error.

The second PCR ran about 6 to 11 cycles with a sample-barcoded 5' primer and J-beta primers. Each single sample gave us at least 2.5 million CDR3-containing paired-end reads. MiXCR, applied by TCRdb to the 5' RACE reads, yields one record per CDR3 protein. The repertoire has hundreds of thousands of distinct CDR3 sequences, about 47% of them found once; the top ten carry about a sixth. In germline, CDR1 is SQVTM, CDR2 ANQGSEA. There are 12 residues in the CDR3. Whole-study findings and limits: Diversity was higher, and naive CD4+ cells more numerous, in long-lived donors than in aged donors.

Sequenced sample: blood. This chain joins TRBV29-1 and TRBJ2-5; D call uncertain. The TCR originated in a man older than 75 in good health. CDR3 amino acids: CGHTGARETQYF. CDR3 DNA sequence: TGCGGCCACACCGGCGCGAGGGAGACCCAGTACTTC.